This T cell receptor (beta chain) was sequenced for a study of T-cell memory formation after mild COVID-19. The study, taken as a whole, reports: Pre-infection memory showed some responding clones, and this suggested that cross-reactive memory joined.

With 5 bases clipped from V and 0 bases from J, the junction kept 13 bases outside the gene matches. The CDR3 spans 19 residues. From germline, CDR1 is SGHTA and CDR2 FQGTGA. TCRdb itself ran the 5' RACE reads through MiXCR, one entry per CDR3 protein. The table has hundreds of thousands of distinct CDR3 sequences, about 20% seen once. This clonotype occurred a few times. The target antigen is unknown. The sequence was collected from a man aged 18 to 29 who had mild COVID-19 (a few samples of this study predate the infection). Cell type and time point are not known. The sequenced sample was PBMCs or a T cell subset sorted from them (not recorded which). This chain connects TRBV7-3 to TRBJ2-1; 10 bases are a match to TRBD2. The CDR3 loop reads CASSPRGSGGRSSYNEQFF. The DNA for the CDR3 is TGTGCCAGCAGCCCGAGGGGTAGCGGGGGGCGGAGCTCCTACAATGAGCAGTTCTTC.